This passage covers 27 T cell receptor beta chains from one sample sequenced in a study of cytomegalovirus exposure and HLA in healthy donors. PCR amplification relied on 60 Vbeta primers (plus 13 Jbeta primers). Data came from immunoSEQ multiplex PCR; TCRdb stores just in-frame clones and leaves some out. The sample yields approximately 72,000 clones, under 80% seen once. Specimen: PBMCs. The receptors here all came from a male donor in good health and CMV-seropositive.

This chain joins TRBV29-1 and TRBJ2-7; 9 bases map to TRBD2. Germline V gives CDR1 SQVTM, CDR2 ANQGSEA. The CDR3 runs 13 residues. V trimming: 7 bases; J trimming: 5 bases; junction bases outside the gene matches: 9. CDR3 sequence: CSAVREGPDEQYF. CDR3 bases: TGCAGCGCAGTGCGGGAGGGCCCCGACGAGCAGTACTTC.

The V call is TRBV5-4, the J call TRBJ2-3, with D unclear. The CDR3 consists of 15 residues. Deletions cut 7 bases from V and 1 base from J, with 16 bases between. The germline gives CDR1 SGHNT, CDR2 YYREEE (reference sequence). As DNA, the CDR3 is TGTGCCAGCGGCTCCCCTAAACGGGGCACAGATACGCAGTATTTT. Encoded protein: CASGSPKRGTDTQYF.

Here the CDR3 reads CASSFLGRGISGYTF. The CDR3, as DNA: TGTGCCAGCAGTTTTTTGGGAAGGGGGATTTCTGGCTACACCTTC. The J gene is TRBJ1-2, the V gene TRBV27, with a tentative D call TRBD1 (6 bases). Deletions cut 3 bases from V and 7 bases from J, with 18 bases between. CDR3 size: 15 residues. Germline V gene data show CDR1 as MNHEY and CDR2 as SMNVEV (reference sequence).

This clone was found once. The CDR3 DNA is TGTGCCAGCAGCTCGCAGGGGGCGAATCAGCCCCAGCATTTT. Protein product: CASSSQGANQPQHF. The chain uses TRBV7-8 and TRBJ1-5; 8 bases line up with TRBD1. This CDR3 is 14 amino acids long. V lost 4 bases and J lost 4; bases outside the gene matches: 3. The germline V gene encodes CDR1 SGHVS and CDR2 FQNEAQ.

This sequence joins TRBV19 and TRBJ1-2, with 7 bases aligning to TRBD1. CDR3 length: 14 residues. Per the germline V gene, CDR1 is LNHDA and CDR2 is SQIVND (reference sequence). The V segment lost 6 bases and the J segment 2 bases; nucleotides outside the gene matches: 6. CDR3 bases: TGTGCCAGTAGGATTACAGGGGACAACTATGGCTACACCTTC. It yields the protein CASRITGDNYGYTF.

The chain combines TRBV28 with TRBJ1-2; 9 bases fit TRBD1. The CDR3 runs to 15 residues. Per germline, CDR1 MDHEN and CDR2 SYDVKM. The V gene end was trimmed by 4 bases and the J gene end by 6 bases; junction bases not matched to a gene: 9. The CDR3 region is CASSSEPDRGDGYTF. CDR3 DNA sequence: TGTGCCAGCAGTTCCGAGCCGGACAGGGGCGATGGCTACACCTTC.

The rearrangement joins TRBV28 to TRBJ1-6; D gene unclear. Germline V gene data show CDR1 as MDHEN and CDR2 as SYDVKM. V lost 3 bases, J lost 0 bases, and 12 bases lay in between. The CDR3 contains 17 residues. The CDR3 here is CASSFNSGSSYNSPLHF. In DNA, the CDR3 is TGTGCCAGCAGTTTTAACAGCGGGAGCTCCTATAATTCACCCCTCCACTTT.

The chain is built from TRBV4-2 and TRBJ1-2; TRBD1 matches 7 bases. V trimming: 4 bases; J trimming: 7 bases; junction bases outside the gene matches: 9. The CDR3 contains 14 residues. From germline, CDR1 is LGHNA and CDR2 YNFKEQ. DNA for the CDR3: TGTGCCAGCAGCCCGGGCCGACAGGGTCGTGGCTACACCTTC. Protein sequence: CASSPGRQGRGYTF.

The chain links TRBV6-5 to TRBJ2-3, with 8 bases lining up with TRBD2. The CDR3 runs 16 residues. Per the germline V gene, CDR1 is MNHEY and CDR2 is SVGAGI. V was clipped by 2 bases and J by 3 bases; unmatched bases: 7. The DNA of the CDR3 is TGTGCCAGCAGTTACGGGGGCGGGAGGAGAACAGATACGCAGTATTTT. Its protein product is CASSYGGGRRTDTQYF.

The chain carries TRBV5-4 and TRBJ2-5; a possible D gene is TRBD2 (6 bases). The CDR3 sequence is 14 residues long. V was trimmed by 0 bases and J by 5 bases, leaving 11 bases between them. The V gene's germline CDR1 is SGHNT and CDR2 YYREEE (reference sequence). The CDR3 DNA follows: TGTGCCAGCAGCTTGGATAGCGGAAGGGAGACCCAGTACTTC. It specifies CASSLDSGRETQYF.

The genes are TRBV7-9 and TRBJ2-3; TRBD2 aligns across 9 bases. CDR1 SEHNR and CDR2 FQNEAQ come from the germline V gene (reference sequence). Trimming at V came to 5 bases and at J to 2 bases, leaving 5 bases not matched to a gene. This CDR3 region has 15 residues. As DNA, the CDR3 is TGTGCCAGCAGCCCGACTAGCGGTGACACAGATACGCAGTATTTT. Its protein is CASSPTSGDTDTQYF.

For the CDR3, the DNA is TGTGCCATCACCGGGGGGGACAGGGAGGGCGAGCAGTACTTC. Protein sequence: CAITGGDREGEQYF. The J gene is TRBJ2-5, the V gene TRBV10-3; possibly TRBD1 for D (9 bases). The DNA end lines up better with TRBJ2-7; the J call may be wrong. This CDR3 contains 14 residues. Germline V gene sequence: CDR1 ENHRY, CDR2 SYGVKD.

V and J are TRBV29-1 and TRBJ1-3; weak D call: TRBD1 (5 bases). V dropped 7 bases and J dropped 0 bases, with 10 bases sitting between them. Per germline, CDR1 SQVTM and CDR2 ANQGSEA. The CDR3 is 13 amino acids. The CDR3 DNA reads as TGCAGCGGCACCCAGGGCTCTGGAAACACCATATATTTT. Its translation: CSGTQGSGNTIYF.

The rearrangement links TRBV11-3 to TRBJ2-4, with 8 bases that match TRBD1. V was clipped by 1 base and J by 2 bases; unmatched bases: 16. Germline V gene lookup returns CDR1 SGHNT and CDR2 YENEEA. The CDR3 is made up of 20 amino acids. CDR3 nucleotides: TGTGCCAGCAGCTTAGCCCCACTCGGGTGGCAGGGGGCATCCAAAAACATTCAGTACTTC. Translated, it gives CASSLAPLGWQGASKNIQYF.

This rearrangement joins TRBV7-9 to TRBJ2-7, with 7 bases matching TRBD1. The CDR3 spans 14 residues. After removal of 5 bases from V and 0 bases from J, the junction contained 4 bases not matched to a gene. Germline loops: CDR1 SEHNR, CDR2 FQNEAQ (reference sequence). The CDR3 DNA reads TGTGCCAGCAGCGGGACAGACAGCTCCTACGAGCAGTACTTC. Its translation: CASSGTDSSYEQYF. The full variable domain, rest sourced from reference TRBV7-9 and TRBJ2-7, is DTGVSQNPRHKITKRGQNVTFRCDPISEHNRLYWYRQTLGQGPEFLTYFQNEAQLEKSRLLSDRFSAERPKGSFSTLEIQRTEQGDSAMYLCASSGTDSSYEQYFGPGTRLTVT.

This chain connects TRBV7-9 to TRBJ2-7, with 10 bases that match TRBD2. CDR1 and CDR2 (germline): SEHNR, FQNEAQ (reference sequence). V dropped 3 bases and J dropped 6; count of bases not matched to a gene: 5. This CDR3 contains 14 residues. The CDR3 reads CASSLGLAGGEQYF. In nucleotides, the CDR3 is TGTGCCAGCAGCTTGGGTTTAGCGGGAGGCGAGCAGTACTTC.

The genes are TRBV19 and TRBJ2-1; the match to TRBD2 covers 13 bases. The CDR3 covers 19 residues. The V and J ends lost 5 bases and 2 bases, in that order; junction bases with no gene match: 12. CDR1 and CDR2 from the germline V gene are LNHDA and SQIVND (reference sequence). For the CDR3, the DNA is TGTGCCAGTAGTGGCCAGACTAGCGGGGGGATGCTTACCTACAATGAGCAGTTCTTC. Encoded protein: CASSGQTSGGMLTYNEQFF. Combining the CDR3 with reference TRBV19 and TRBJ2-1 gives the whole variable domain DGGITQSPKYLFRKEGQNVTLSCEQNLNHDAMYWYRQDPGQGLRLIYYSQIVNDFQKGDIAEGYSVSREKKESFPLTVTSAQKNPTAFYLCASSGQTSGGMLTYNEQFFGPGTRLTVL.

This clone turned up a few times. The chain links TRBV5-1 to TRBJ2-5; tentative D call: TRBD1 (6 bases). The CDR3 has 14 amino acids. Per germline, CDR1 SGHRS and CDR2 YFSETQ. With 2 bases removed from V and 5 bases from J, the gap between germline ends came to 13 bases. The CDR3 coding sequence is TGCGCCAGCAGCTTAAACAGGGTCCGGGAGACCCAGTACTTC. Residues: CASSLNRVRETQYF.

Of note for this clone: A read error may account for a junction end that differs from germline. J is TRBJ2-7 and V is TRBV7-9; 7 bases map to TRBD2. The CDR3 loop spans 12 amino acids. The germline V gene encodes CDR1 SEHNR and CDR2 FQNEAQ (reference sequence). The CDR3 here is CASSEQRGEQCF. In DNA, the CDR3 is TGTGCCAGCAGCGAACAACGGGGGGAGCAGTGCTTC.

The genes are TRBV11-3 and TRBJ2-2, with D possibly TRBD1 on 6 matching bases. The CDR3 is 17 residues long. The V end lost 5 bases, the J end lost 1 base, and 17 bases lay between the germline ends. Germline V CDR1 and CDR2: SGHNT, YENEEA. The CDR3 region has the DNA TGTGCCAGCAGCCCTTTTACCGGGACACGGAACACCGGGGAGCTGTTTTTT. It is translated as CASSPFTGTRNTGELFF.

This chain joins TRBV11-2 and TRBJ2-1; 10 bases fit TRBD2. V trimming: 5 bases; J trimming: 10 bases; junction bases outside the gene matches: 8. The CDR3 loop spans 14 amino acids. Germline CDR1 reads SGHAT; CDR2 reads FQNNGV. CDR3 sequence reads: CASSHLAGGVEQFF. The CDR3, as DNA: TGTGCCAGCAGCCACTTAGCGGGGGGAGTGGAGCAGTTCTTC.

The J gene is TRBJ1-2, the V gene TRBV19; 7 bases agree with TRBD1. The V gene's germline CDR1 is LNHDA and CDR2 SQIVND (reference sequence). This CDR3 is 13 amino acids long. Trimming removed 5 bases from V and 11 bases from J; junction bases left unmatched: 11. The CDR3 region is CASSAGDRVIYTF. The CDR3 DNA reads TGTGCCAGTAGTGCAGGTGACAGGGTGATTTACACCTTC.

The chain has TRBV7-9 and TRBJ1-2; 7 bases fit TRBD1. The CDR3 loop spans 16 amino acids. The junction had 14 bases not matched to a gene; V was cut back by 2 bases and J by 8 bases. CDR1 is SEHNR and CDR2 is FQNEAQ in the germline V gene (reference sequence). Here the CDR3 DNA reads TGTGCCAGCAGCTTACTATTAGGACAGGCGGTTCACGGCTACACCTTC. Its protein product is CASSLLLGQAVHGYTF.

The chain joins TRBV6-6 to TRBJ2-7, with D unresolved. This CDR3 has 12 residues. Germline V CDR1 and CDR2: MNHNY, SVGAGI (reference sequence). Deletions cut 2 bases from V and 5 bases from J, with 7 bases between. The CDR3 coding sequence is TGTGCCAGCAGTTACCGGGTCCACGAGCAGTACTTC. Protein: CASSYRVHEQYF.

This clone was counted a few times. The gene calls are TRBV7-9 and TRBJ1-3; D perhaps matches TRBD1 (5 bases). This CDR3 has 11 amino acids. V lost 5 bases to trimming and J lost 8 bases, with 7 bases between them. Germline V gene data show CDR1 as SEHNR and CDR2 as FQNEAQ (reference sequence). The CDR3 protein is CASSQGDTIYF. CDR3 sequence (DNA): TGTGCCAGCAGCCAAGGGGACACCATATATTTT.

The chain has TRBV9 and TRBJ1-1; the D is unclear. The CDR3 is made up of 15 amino acids. V shed 0 bases and J shed 3 bases, with 12 bases lying between them. Germline lookup yields CDR1 SGDLS and CDR2 YYNGEE. The CDR3 coding sequence is TGTGCCAGCAGCGTAGCTCAGGCCGGGGACACTGAAGCTTTCTTT. Protein product: CASSVAQAGDTEAFF.

This clone was observed a few times. This rearrangement joins TRBV6-1 to TRBJ1-1, with 8 bases that match TRBD1. Per germline, CDR1 MNHNS and CDR2 SASEGT. With V trimmed by 5 bases and J by 7 bases, 3 bases remained unmatched. The CDR3 is made up of 12 amino acids. The CDR3 DNA sequence: TGTGCCAGCAGTATGACAGGGGTTGAAGCTTTCTTT. Translating gives CASSMTGVEAFF.